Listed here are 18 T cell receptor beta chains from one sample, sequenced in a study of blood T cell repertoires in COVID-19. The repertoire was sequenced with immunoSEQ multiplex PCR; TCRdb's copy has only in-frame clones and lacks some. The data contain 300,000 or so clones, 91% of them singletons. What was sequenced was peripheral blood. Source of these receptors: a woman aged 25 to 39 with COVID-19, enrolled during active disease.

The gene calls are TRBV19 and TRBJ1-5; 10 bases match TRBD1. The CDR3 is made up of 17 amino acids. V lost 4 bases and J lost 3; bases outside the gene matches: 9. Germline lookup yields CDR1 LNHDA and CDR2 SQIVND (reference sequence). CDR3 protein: CASSTWDRGSDNQPQHF. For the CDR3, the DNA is TGTGCCAGTAGTACGTGGGACAGGGGATCTGACAATCAGCCCCAGCATTTT.

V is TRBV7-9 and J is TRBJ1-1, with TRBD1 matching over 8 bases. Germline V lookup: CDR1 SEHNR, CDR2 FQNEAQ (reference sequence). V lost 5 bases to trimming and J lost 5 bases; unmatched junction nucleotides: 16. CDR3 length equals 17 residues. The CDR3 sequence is CASSLTPRGRIHTEAFF. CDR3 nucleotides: TGTGCCAGCAGCCTTACCCCCAGGGGGCGGATCCATACTGAAGCTTTCTTT.

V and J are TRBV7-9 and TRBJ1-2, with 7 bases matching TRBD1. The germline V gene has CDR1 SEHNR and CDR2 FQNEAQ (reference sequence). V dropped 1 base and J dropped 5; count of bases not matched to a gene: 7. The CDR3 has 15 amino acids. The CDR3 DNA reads TGTGCCAGCAGCTTAGGTGACAGGGCCTTTTATGGCTACACCTTC. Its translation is CASSLGDRAFYGYTF.

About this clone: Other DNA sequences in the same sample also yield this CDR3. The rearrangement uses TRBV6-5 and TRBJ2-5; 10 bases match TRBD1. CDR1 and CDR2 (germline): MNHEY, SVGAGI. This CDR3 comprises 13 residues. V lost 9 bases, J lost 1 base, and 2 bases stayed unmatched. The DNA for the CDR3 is TGTGCCAGTCGGACAGGGGGCCAAGAGACCCAGTACTTC. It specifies CASRTGGQETQYF.

The CDR3 region has the DNA TGTGCCAGTAGTAACGGACAGGGGGGATATAGCAATCAGCCCCAGCATTTT. This encodes CASSNGQGGYSNQPQHF. This chain joins TRBV19 and TRBJ1-5, with 10 bases matching TRBD1. V was pared by 4 bases and J by 0 bases, with 6 bases of the junction left unmatched. Germline V lookup: CDR1 LNHDA, CDR2 SQIVND (reference sequence). CDR3 length: 17 residues.

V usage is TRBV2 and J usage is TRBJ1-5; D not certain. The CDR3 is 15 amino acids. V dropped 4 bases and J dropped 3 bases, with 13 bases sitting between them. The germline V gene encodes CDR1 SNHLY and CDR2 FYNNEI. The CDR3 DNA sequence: TGTGCCAGCAGTGTAATCAGGAATGACAATCAGCCCCAGCATTTT. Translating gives CASSVIRNDNQPQHF.

In nucleotides, the CDR3 is TGTGCCAGCAGCGTAGAGATAGCTAACACAGATACGCAGTATTTT. Protein product: CASSVEIANTDTQYF. The genes are TRBV9 and TRBJ2-3; D is ambiguous. The germline V gene encodes CDR1 SGDLS and CDR2 YYNGEE. The CDR3 is 15 residues long. V lost 0 bases and J lost 2, with 10 bases in between.

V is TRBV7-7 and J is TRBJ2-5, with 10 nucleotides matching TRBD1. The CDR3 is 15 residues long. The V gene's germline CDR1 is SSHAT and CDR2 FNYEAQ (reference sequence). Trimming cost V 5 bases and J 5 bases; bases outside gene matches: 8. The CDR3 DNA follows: TGTGCCAGCAGCCAGGGACAGGGGTTGGTGGAGACCCAGTACTTC. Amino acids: CASSQGQGLVETQYF.

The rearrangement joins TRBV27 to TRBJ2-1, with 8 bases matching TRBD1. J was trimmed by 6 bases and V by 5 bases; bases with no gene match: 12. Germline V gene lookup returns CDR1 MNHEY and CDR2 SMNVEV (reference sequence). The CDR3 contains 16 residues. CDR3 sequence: CASSQPRGLEVNEQFF. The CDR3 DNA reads TGTGCCAGCAGTCAGCCCAGGGGGCTTGAGGTCAATGAGCAGTTCTTC.

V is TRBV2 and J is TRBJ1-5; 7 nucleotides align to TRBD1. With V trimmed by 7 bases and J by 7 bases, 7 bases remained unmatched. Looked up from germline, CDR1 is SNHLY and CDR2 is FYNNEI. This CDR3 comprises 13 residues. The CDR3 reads CASMDRTNQPQHF. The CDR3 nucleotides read TGTGCCAGCATGGACAGGACCAACCAGCCCCAGCATTTT.

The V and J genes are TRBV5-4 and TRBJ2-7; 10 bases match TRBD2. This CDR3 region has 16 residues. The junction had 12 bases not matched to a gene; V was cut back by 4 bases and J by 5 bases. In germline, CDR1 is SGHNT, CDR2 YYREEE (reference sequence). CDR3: CASSPGGSGRIHEQYF. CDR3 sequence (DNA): TGTGCCAGCAGCCCCGGGGGTAGCGGGAGGATCCACGAGCAGTACTTC.

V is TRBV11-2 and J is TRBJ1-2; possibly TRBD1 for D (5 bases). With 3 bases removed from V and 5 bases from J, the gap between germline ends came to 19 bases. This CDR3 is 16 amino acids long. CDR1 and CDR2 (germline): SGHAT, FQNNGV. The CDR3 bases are TGTGCCAGCAGCTTGGGGACGGGGGGATTTAATTATGGCTACACCTTC. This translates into CASSLGTGGFNYGYTF. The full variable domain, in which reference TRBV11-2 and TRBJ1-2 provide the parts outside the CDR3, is EAGVAQSPRYKIIEKRQSVAFWCNPISGHATLYWYQQILGQGPKLLIQFQNNGVVDDSQLPKDRFSAERLKGVDSTLKIQPAKLEDSAVYLCASSLGTGGFNYGYTFGSGTRLTVV.

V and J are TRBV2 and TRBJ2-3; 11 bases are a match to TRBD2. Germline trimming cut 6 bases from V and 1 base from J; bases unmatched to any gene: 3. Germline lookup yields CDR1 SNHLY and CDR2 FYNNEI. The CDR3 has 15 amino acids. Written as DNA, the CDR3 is TGTGCCAGCAGCGGGACTAGCGGTGGCACAGATACGCAGTATTTT. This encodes CASSGTSGGTDTQYF.

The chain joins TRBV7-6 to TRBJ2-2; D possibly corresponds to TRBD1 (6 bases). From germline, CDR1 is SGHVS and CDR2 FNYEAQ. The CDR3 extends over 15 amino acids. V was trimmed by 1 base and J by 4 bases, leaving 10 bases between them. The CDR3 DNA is TGTGCCAGCAGCTTAGAAGTAGGGGGCACCGGGGAGCTGTTTTTT. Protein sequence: CASSLEVGGTGELFF.

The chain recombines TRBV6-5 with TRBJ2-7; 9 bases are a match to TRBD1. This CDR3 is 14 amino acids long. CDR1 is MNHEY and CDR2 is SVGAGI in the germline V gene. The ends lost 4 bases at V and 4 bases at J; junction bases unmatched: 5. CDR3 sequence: CASSFHRGQYEQYF. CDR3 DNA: TGTGCCAGCAGTTTCCACAGGGGGCAATACGAGCAGTACTTC.

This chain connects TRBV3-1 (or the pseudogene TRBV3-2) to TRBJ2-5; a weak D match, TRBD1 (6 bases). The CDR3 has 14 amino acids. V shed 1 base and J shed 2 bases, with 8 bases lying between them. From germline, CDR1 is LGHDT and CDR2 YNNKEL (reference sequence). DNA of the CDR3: TGTGCCAGCAGCCAAGGGCAGGGGCAAGAGACCCAGTACTTC. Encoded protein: CASSQGQGQETQYF.

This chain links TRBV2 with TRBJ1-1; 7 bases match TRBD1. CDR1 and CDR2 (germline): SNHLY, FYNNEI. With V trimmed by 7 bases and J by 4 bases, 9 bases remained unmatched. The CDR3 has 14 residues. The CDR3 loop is CASTATGSGTEAFF. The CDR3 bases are TGTGCCAGCACCGCGACAGGGTCCGGCACTGAAGCTTTCTTT.

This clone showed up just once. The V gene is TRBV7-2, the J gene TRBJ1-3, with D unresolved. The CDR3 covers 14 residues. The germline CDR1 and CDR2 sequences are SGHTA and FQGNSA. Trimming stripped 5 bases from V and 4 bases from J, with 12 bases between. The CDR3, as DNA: TGTGCCAGCAGCCTTGGGAGGCTGGGAAACACCATATATTTT. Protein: CASSLGRLGNTIYF.